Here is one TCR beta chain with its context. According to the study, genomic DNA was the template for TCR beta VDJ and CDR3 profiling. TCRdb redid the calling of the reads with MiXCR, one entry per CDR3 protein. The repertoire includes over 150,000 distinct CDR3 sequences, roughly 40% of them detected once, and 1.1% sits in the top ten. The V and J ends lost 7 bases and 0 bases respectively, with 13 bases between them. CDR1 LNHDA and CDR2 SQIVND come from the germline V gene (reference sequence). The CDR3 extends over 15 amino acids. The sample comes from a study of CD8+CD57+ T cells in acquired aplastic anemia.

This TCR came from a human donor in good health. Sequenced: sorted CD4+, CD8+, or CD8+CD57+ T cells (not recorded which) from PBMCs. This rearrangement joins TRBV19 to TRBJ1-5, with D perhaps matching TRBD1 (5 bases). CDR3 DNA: TGTGCCAGTAAGGGGATGGACGATAGCAATCAGCCCCAGCATTTT. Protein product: CASKGMDDSNQPQHF.